These T cell receptor beta chains were read from a single sample in a study of human T cells and chemical hapten exposure. TCRdb called the RACE reads again in MiXCR, with one record for every CDR3 protein. Here the sample spans over 60,000 distinct CDR3 sequences, 9% to 12% being singletons. This specimen consisted of whole blood, obtained in connection with sensitization to the hapten diphenylcyclopropenone (DPC). These TCRs come from a woman aged 50 to 60 with alopecia areata. Some clones in this sample may be carry-over from other donors' samples. Each CDR3 is given with its conserved first and last residue. The D gene is left open where the match is weak. Size tells how often a clone was seen (once, few, many) or the class of an expanded clone, and some rows leave it out.

D	V	size	J	DNA	CDR3
.	TRBV21-1	.	TRBJ2-6	TGTGCCAGAAGCCACCGGCCATGTAGCTCTGGGGCCAACGTCCTGACTTTC	CARSHRPCSSGANVLTF
TRBD2	TRBV29-1	many	TRBJ2-1	TGCAGCGTTGATCCCCGACTAGCTTACAATGAGCAGTTCTTC	CSVDPRLAYNEQFF
.	TRBV3-1	many	TRBJ2-2	TGTGCCAGCAGCCAAGGGAGCGAGATCACCGGGGAGCTGTTTTTT	CASSQGSEITGELFF
.	TRBV24-1	many	TRBJ2-3	TGTGCCACCAGTGATTTCTCGGCTAGCGGCACAGATACGCAGTATTTT	CATSDFSASGTDTQYF
.	TRBV19	.	TRBJ2-1	TGTGCCAGTAGTATATCGGGTTTGAACAATGAGCAGTTCTTC	CASSISGLNNEQFF
TRBD2	TRBV6-1	few	TRBJ2-3	TGTGCCAGCAGTGAAGCCCTAGCGGGGGGCACAGATACGCAGTATTTT	CASSEALAGGTDTQYF
.	TRBV5-1	few	TRBJ2-2	TGCGCCAGCAGCTCAGGGGTGGTCGGGGAGCTGTTTTTT	CASSSGVVGELFF
.	TRBV12-3/TRBV12-4	many	TRBJ2-1	TGTGCCAGCAGTCCCGCCCAGGGATACAATGAGCAGTTCTTC	CASSPAQGYNEQFF
TRBD2	TRBV12-3/TRBV12-4	.	TRBJ2-1	TGTGCCAGCAGCCGAGGACTAGCGGAGTACAATGAGCAGTTCTTC	CASSRGLAEYNEQFF
.	TRBV29-1	many	TRBJ2-3	TGCAGCGTTGAAGCTCGGCGCGATACGCAGTATTTT	CSVEARRDTQYF
.	TRBV3-1	many	TRBJ2-3	TGTGCCAGCAGCCGGCGACGGCAGGGACTAGATACGCAGTATTTT	CASSRRRQGLDTQYF
TRBD2	TRBV29-1	many	TRBJ2-1	TGCAGCGTTAGGCTAGCGGAATACAATGAGCAGTTCTTC	CSVRLAEYNEQFF
.	TRBV5-1	.	TRBJ2-1	TGCGCCAGCAGCCCAGATGGCCCCTTTTCTTACAATGAGCAGTTCTTC	CASSPDGPFSYNEQFF
TRBD2	TRBV7-8	many	TRBJ2-1	TGTGCCAGCAGCACTCTAGCGGGAGCGGGCTACAATGAGCAGTTCTTC	CASSTLAGAGYNEQFF
.	TRBV18	.	TRBJ1-1	TGTGCCAGCTCATCTAAACCGAACACTGAAGCTTTCTTT	CASSSKPNTEAFF
.	TRBV4-1	.	TRBJ1-1	TGCGCCAGCAGCCAAGATAGGGGCCAGGTGAACACTGAAGCTTTCTTT	CASSQDRGQVNTEAFF
.	TRBV10-1	many	TRBJ2-7	TGCGCCAGCAGTGATCCCGGGACGGCAGCCTACGAGCAGTACTTC	CASSDPGTAAYEQYF
TRBD1	TRBV28	many	TRBJ1-2	TGTGCCAGCAGTGGGGGGGCGGGACAGCCCTGGGGCTACACCTTC	CASSGGAGQPWGYTF
TRBD2	TRBV20-1	few	TRBJ2-3	TGCAGTGCTAGTGGGGCTAGCGGAAGCTTTAGCCCAGATACGCAGTATTTT	CSASGASGSFSPDTQYF